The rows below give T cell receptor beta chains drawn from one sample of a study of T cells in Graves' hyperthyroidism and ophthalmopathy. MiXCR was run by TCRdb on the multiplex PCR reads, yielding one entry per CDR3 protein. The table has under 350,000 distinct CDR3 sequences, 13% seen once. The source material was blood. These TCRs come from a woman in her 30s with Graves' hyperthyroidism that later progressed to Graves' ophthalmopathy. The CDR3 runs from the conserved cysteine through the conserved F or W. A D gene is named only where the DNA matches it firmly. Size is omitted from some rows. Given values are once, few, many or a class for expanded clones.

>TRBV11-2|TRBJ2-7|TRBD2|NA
TGTGCCAGCAGCTTAACTCCAAGCGGGAGGACCTACGAGCAGTACTTC
CASSLTPSGRTYEQYF
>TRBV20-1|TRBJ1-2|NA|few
TGCAGTGCCTACACGGACACCTATGGCTACACCTTC
CSAYTDTYGYTF
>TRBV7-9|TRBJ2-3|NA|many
TGTGCCAGCAGCTTAAAGTGGATCGCGGATAGCACAGATACGCAGTATTTT
CASSLKWIADSTDTQYF
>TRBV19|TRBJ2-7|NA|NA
TGTGCCAGTAGTATTTCTAGCGCCTACGAGCAGTACTTC
CASSISSAYEQYF
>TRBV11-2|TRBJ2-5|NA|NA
TGTGCCAGCAGCCCTTCCAGCGGTACCCAAGAGACCCAGTACTTC
CASSPSSGTQETQYF
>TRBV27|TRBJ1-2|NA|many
TGTGCCAGCAGTTCCCTGGACAGAAGAGGCTACACCTTC
CASSSLDRRGYTF
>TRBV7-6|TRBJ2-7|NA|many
TGTGCCAGCAGCTTAGAGCCGTACATGGAGCAGTACTTC
CASSLEPYMEQYF
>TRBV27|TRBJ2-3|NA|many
TGTGCCAGCAGCCCCCCCCTAACAGATACGCAGTATTTT
CASSPPLTDTQYF
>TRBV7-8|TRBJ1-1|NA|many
TGTGCCAGCAGCTTAGTCTTGAGACCACAAGGACTGAACACTGAAGCTTTCTTT
CASSLVLRPQGLNTEAFF
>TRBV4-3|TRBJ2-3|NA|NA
TGCGCCAGCAGCCAAGAGTATGGGGCCGGGGTTTCAGATACGCAGTATTTT
CASSQEYGAGVSDTQYF
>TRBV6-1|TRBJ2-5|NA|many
TGTGCCAGCGCAGGCTCCTGGTGGGAGACCCAGTACTTC
CASAGSWWETQYF
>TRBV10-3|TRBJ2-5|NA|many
TGTGCCATCAGTGGGTCACTAGCTCGGTCAGAGACCCAGTACTTC
CAISGSLARSETQYF
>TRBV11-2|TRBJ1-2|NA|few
TGTGCCAACACCCCTGTAGGGGCAAGCAGCTATGGCTACACCTTC
CANTPVGASSYGYTF
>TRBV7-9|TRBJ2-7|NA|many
TGTGCCAGCAGCCCGGAGACTAGAATCCACGAGCAGTACTTC
CASSPETRIHEQYF
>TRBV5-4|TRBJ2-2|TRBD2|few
TGTGCCAGCAGTTTCAGCGGGAGGGCCACCGGGGAGCTGTTTTTT
CASSFSGRATGELFF
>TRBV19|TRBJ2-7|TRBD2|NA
TGTGCCAGTACCAACCTACCGGGGGGGGGATATGACGAGCAGTACTTC
CASTNLPGGGYDEQYF
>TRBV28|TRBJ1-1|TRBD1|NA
TGTGCCAGCAGTTGGGACAGCGAAGCTTTCTTT
CASSWDSEAFF